Shown below are 17 T cell receptor beta chains from a single sample sequenced in a study of patients and donors after allogeneic stem cell transplantation. TCRdb re-called the RT-PCR reads with MiXCR, one entry per CDR3 protein. The table lists under 200,000 distinct CDR3 sequences, about 32% of them singletons, with around 3.2% in the top ten. Sequenced sample: blood, either unsorted or a sorted T cell fraction (not recorded which). The source of these receptors is a human donor who was either an allogeneic HSCT recipient or a stem cell or donor lymphocyte infusion donor (not recorded which). It is not recorded whose cells these are; they may come from a transplant donor.

The sample holds a few counts of this clonotype. The rearrangement uses TRBV7-2 and TRBJ1-4; 9 bases map to TRBD1. The CDR3 loop spans 14 amino acids. Germline V gene lookup returns CDR1 SGHTA and CDR2 FQGNSA. The V gene end was trimmed by 5 bases and the J gene end by 8 bases; junction bases not matched to a gene: 6. CDR3 sequence (DNA): TGTGCCAGCAGCCAAACAGGGGGCTTAGAAAAACTGTTTTTT. As protein: CASSQTGGLEKLFF.

The V and J genes are TRBV12-3 or TRBV12-4 and TRBJ1-4, with 9 nucleotides matching TRBD1. The CDR3 has 14 residues. The ends lost 1 base at V and 7 bases at J; junction bases unmatched: 1. The CDR3 loop is CASSLGTGAEKLFF. CDR3 sequence (DNA): TGTGCCAGCAGTTTAGGGACAGGGGCTGAAAAACTGTTTTTT.

Comment on this clonotype: The germline gene is not matched at one end of the junction; a read error may be the cause. J is TRBJ1-4 and V is TRBV5-1; D unclear. The CDR3 is made up of 15 amino acids. Germline V lookup: CDR1 SGHRS, CDR2 YFSETQ. The DNA for the CDR3 is TGCGCCCGCAGCTTGAGCCAGGCAACTAATGAAAAACTGTTTTTT. Encoded protein: CARSLSQATNEKLFF.

This clonotype appeared a single time. The rearrangement links TRBV4-3 to TRBJ2-1; 11 nucleotides align to TRBD2. Germline CDR1 is LGHNA and CDR2 is YSLEER. V gave up 4 bases and J gave up 5 bases; unmatched junction bases: 4. The CDR3 has 15 amino acids. The chain's CDR3 is CASSRPGLADNEQFF. The CDR3 DNA follows: TGCGCCAGCAGCCGGCCGGGACTAGCGGACAATGAGCAGTTCTTC.

This clonotype was counted between two and nine times. The chain joins TRBV24-1 to TRBJ1-4; TRBD1 matches 8 bases. V lost 3 bases, J lost 5 bases, and 10 bases stayed unmatched. This CDR3 region has 17 residues. CDR1 and CDR2 (germline): KGHDR, SFDVKD. This chain's CDR3 is CATSDAGRTGPNEKLFF. Here the CDR3 DNA reads TGTGCCACCAGTGATGCGGGGCGGACAGGGCCGAATGAAAAACTGTTTTTT.

This rearrangement joins TRBV5-4 to TRBJ2-7; D ambiguous. Germline CDR1 SGHNT, CDR2 YYREEE (reference sequence). The CDR3 length is 12 residues. Trimming stripped 3 bases from V and 1 base from J, with 5 bases between. The CDR3 nucleotides are TGTGCCAGCAGCTCACGGTCCTACGAGCAGTACTTC. It translates to CASSSRSYEQYF.

This clonotype was counted between two and nine times. The chain employs TRBV7-7 and TRBJ2-2; D is unresolved. Germline-derived CDR1 and CDR2 are SSHAT and FNYEAQ (reference sequence). This CDR3 has 11 amino acids. This CDR3 is CAYIDTGELFF. Written as DNA, the CDR3 is TGTGCTTACATTGACACCGGGGAGCTGTTTTTT. The complete variable domain, with remaining parts taken from reference TRBV7-7 and TRBJ2-2, reads GAGVSQSPRYKVTKRGQDVTLRCDPISSHATLYWYQQALGQGPEFLTYFNYEAQPDKSGLPSDRFSAERPEGSISTLTIQRTEQRDSAMYRCAYIDTGELFFGEGSRLTVL.

This clonotype was recorded a few times. The DNA of the CDR3 is TGCGCCAGCAGCCCTGGATTAGGGCAGGCGAGGACCCAGTACTTC. Translating it yields CASSPGLGQARTQYF. The rearrangement uses TRBV4-3 and TRBJ2-5; D ambiguous. Trimming left V 4 bases short and J 7 bases short, with 19 bases between. The germline V gene has CDR1 LGHNA and CDR2 YSLEER. CDR3 length equals 15 residues.

The chain uses TRBV30 and TRBJ1-2; D gene ambiguous. The V gene lost 0 bases and the J gene lost 4 bases, with 12 bases spanning the gap. Per germline, CDR1 GTSNPN and CDR2 SVGIG (reference sequence). This CDR3 contains 14 residues. As DNA, the CDR3 is TGTGCCTGGAGTGTACAACTGATGGGCTATGGCTACACCTTC. It translates to CAWSVQLMGYGYTF.

In this sample, this clonotype turned up a few times. The rearrangement links TRBV4-2 to TRBJ1-4, with D possibly TRBD1 on 6 matching bases. CDR3 length: 17 amino acids. V lost 3 bases and J 7 bases, leaving 21 bases between the germline ends. Germline values: CDR1 LGHNA, CDR2 YNFKEQ. As DNA, the CDR3 is TGTGCCAGCAGCCAGGCTCGGTCGGGGGCTTGGGGTGAAAAACTGTTTTTT. Amino acid sequence: CASSQARSGAWGEKLFF.

The rearrangement uses TRBV5-1 and TRBJ1-5; D is perhaps TRBD1 (6 bases). CDR3 length: 14 residues. Trimming removed 0 bases from V and 6 bases from J, with 10 bases in between. Germline V lookup: CDR1 SGHRS, CDR2 YFSETQ. CDR3 protein: CASSLELGGQPQHF. The CDR3 DNA is TGCGCCAGCAGCTTGGAATTAGGGGGTCAGCCCCAGCATTTT.

J is TRBJ2-7 and V is TRBV29-1; D gene unclear. The CDR3 runs 13 residues. Per germline, CDR1 SQVTM and CDR2 ANQGSEA. Between the trimmed V and J ends, which lost 4 bases and 2 bases, there was a span of 12 bases. The CDR3 DNA reads TGCAGCGTTGTAAGACCCACCCCCTACGAGCAGTACTTC. Amino acids: CSVVRPTPYEQYF.

DNA for the CDR3: TGTGCCAGCAGCTTCCCGGTGGCAGACATCCGCAATGAGCAGTTCTTC. Its translation is CASSFPVADIRNEQFF. This chain uses TRBV7-9 with TRBJ2-1, with unresolved D. The CDR3 extends over 16 amino acids. V was shortened by 3 bases and J by 6 bases, with 18 bases between the two germline ends. CDR1 SEHNR and CDR2 FQNEAQ come from the germline V gene (reference sequence).

The rearrangement links TRBV7-2 to TRBJ2-2, with 13 bases aligning to TRBD2. CDR1 and CDR2 from the germline V gene are SGHTA and FQGNSA. After removal of 4 bases from V and 4 bases from J, the junction contained 3 bases not matched to a gene. The CDR3 totals 16 residues. The CDR3 DNA reads as TGTGCCAGCAGCTCCTGGACTAGCGGGAGCACCGGGGAGCTGTTTTTT. This codes for CASSSWTSGSTGELFF.

This clonotype has more than one count but fewer than ten. CDR3 in amino acids: CASSLFLDRDNQPQHF. CDR3 nucleotide sequence: TGTGCCAGCAGTTTATTCCTAGACAGAGACAATCAGCCCCAGCATTTT. The chain carries TRBV28 and TRBJ1-5; D possibly corresponds to TRBD1 (5 bases). Germline CDR1 MDHEN, CDR2 SYDVKM. V was cut by 1 base and J by 3 bases, with 13 bases left in between. The CDR3 has 16 amino acids.

The genes are TRBV15 and TRBJ2-7; no reliable D call. The CDR3 runs 12 residues. Germline V lookup: CDR1 LNHNV, CDR2 YYDKDF (reference sequence). V lost 1 base and J lost 4, with 5 bases in between. The CDR3 here is CATSRGGYEQYF. CDR3 DNA sequence: TGTGCCACCAGCAGAGGGGGATACGAGCAGTACTTC.

At least ten counts were recorded for this clonotype. The chain links TRBV6-5 to TRBJ1-6; D not resolved. V was trimmed by 7 bases and J by 3 bases, leaving 10 bases between them. The CDR3 has 14 amino acids. Germline-derived CDR1 and CDR2 are MNHEY and SVGAGI. CDR3 sequence: CASTRQNYNSPLHF. The CDR3 nucleotides are TGTGCCAGCACCCGGCAGAACTATAATTCACCCCTCCACTTT.